The clone carrying this T cell receptor beta chain was picked up one time. The data originate from a study of blood T cell repertoires in COVID-19. At the level of the study: Whether acute or convalescent, the COVID-19 samples came from the United States, Italy and Spain. PBMCs, B-cell-depleted T cells, or T cells provided the cDNA or gDNA that made up the material.

As processed by the authors: From reference gene primer amplification, estimates of nucleated cell counts were derived. The data were produced by immunoSEQ multiplex PCR, yet TCRdb's version contains in-frame clones alone and is incomplete. V, J and clone size derive from that table, while D and trimming were established from the DNA sequence. The sample gives under 80,000 clones, around 81% of which show up once; roughly 5.7% is in the top ten. V lost 2 bases and J lost 1; bases outside the gene matches: 4. The CDR3 is 15 amino acids. Germline-derived CDR1 and CDR2 are MNHEY and SVGAGI. This chain uses TRBV6-5 with TRBJ2-5, with 7 bases matching TRBD1. The TCR originated in an older man with acute or convalescent COVID-19. The sample taken for sequencing was peripheral blood. DNA of the CDR3: TGTGCCAGCAGTTACGGGTGGACAGGCCAAGAGACCCAGTACTTC. The encoded protein is CASSYGWTGQETQYF.